This paragraph reports one TCR beta chain. This entry is derived from a study of cytomegalovirus exposure and HLA in healthy donors. Study-wide background: Around 86 million unique TCRs, all from HLA-typed donors, were included in an early release of the data.

60 Vbeta and 13 Jbeta primers were used in PCR. Using immunoSEQ multiplex PCR, the repertoire was profiled, and TCRdb retains in-frame clones only, with some absent. Of around 150,000 clones listed, about 80% are singletons. The CDR3 is 12 amino acids. Between the trimmed V and J ends, which lost 3 bases and 5 bases, there was a span of 7 bases. Germline-derived CDR1 and CDR2 are SNHLY and FYNNEI. Sequenced sample: PBMCs. The chain links TRBV2 to TRBJ1-1; no reliable D call. The receptor's source is a young man in good health and CMV-seropositive. This CDR3 is CASSDPGTEAFF. The CDR3 region has the DNA TGTGCCAGCAGTGATCCCGGTACTGAAGCTTTCTTT. Variable domain in full (rest from reference TRBV2 and TRBJ1-1): EPEVTQTPSHQVTQMGQEVILRCVPISNHLYFYWYRQILGQKVEFLVSFYNNEISEKSEIFDDQFSVERPDGSNFTLKIRSTKLEDSAMYFCASSDPGTEAFFGQGTRLTVV.